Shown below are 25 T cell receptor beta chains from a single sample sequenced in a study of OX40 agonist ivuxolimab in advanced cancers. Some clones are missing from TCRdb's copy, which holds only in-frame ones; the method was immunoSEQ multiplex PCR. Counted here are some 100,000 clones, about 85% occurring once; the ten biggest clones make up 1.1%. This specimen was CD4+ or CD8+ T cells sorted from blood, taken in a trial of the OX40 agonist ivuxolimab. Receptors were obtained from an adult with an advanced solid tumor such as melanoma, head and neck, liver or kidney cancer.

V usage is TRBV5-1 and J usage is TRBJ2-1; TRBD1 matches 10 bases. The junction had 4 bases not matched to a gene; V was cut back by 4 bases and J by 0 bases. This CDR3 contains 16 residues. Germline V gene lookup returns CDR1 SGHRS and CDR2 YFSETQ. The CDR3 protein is CASSKRTGGSYNEQFF. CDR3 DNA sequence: TGCGCCAGCAGCAAACGGACAGGGGGCTCCTACAATGAGCAGTTCTTC.

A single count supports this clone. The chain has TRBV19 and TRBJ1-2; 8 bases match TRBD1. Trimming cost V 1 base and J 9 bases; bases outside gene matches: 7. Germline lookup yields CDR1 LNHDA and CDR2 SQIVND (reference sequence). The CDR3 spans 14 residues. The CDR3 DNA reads TGTGCCAGTAGTATAGTGGCCAGGGGGCACAGCTACACCTTC. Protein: CASSIVARGHSYTF.

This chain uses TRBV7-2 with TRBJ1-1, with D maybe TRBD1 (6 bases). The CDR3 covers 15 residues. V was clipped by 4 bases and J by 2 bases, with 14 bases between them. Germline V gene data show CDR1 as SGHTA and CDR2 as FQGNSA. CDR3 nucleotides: TGTGCCAGCAGCTCACGGACAGCCATAAACACTGAAGCTTTCTTT. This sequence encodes CASSSRTAINTEAFF.

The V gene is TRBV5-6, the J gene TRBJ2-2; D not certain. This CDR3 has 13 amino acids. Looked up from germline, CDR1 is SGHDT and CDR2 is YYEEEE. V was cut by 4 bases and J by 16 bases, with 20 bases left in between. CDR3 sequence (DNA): TGTGCCAGCAGCCCGCAGGAGAACCAGGCTTGGTTTTTT. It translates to CASSPQENQAWFF.

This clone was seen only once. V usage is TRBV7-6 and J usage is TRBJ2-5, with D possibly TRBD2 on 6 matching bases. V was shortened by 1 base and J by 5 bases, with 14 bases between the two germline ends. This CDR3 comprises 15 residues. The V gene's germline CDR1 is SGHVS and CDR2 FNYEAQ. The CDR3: CASSLGGIEAETQYF. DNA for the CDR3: TGTGCCAGCAGCTTAGGCGGGATTGAAGCGGAGACCCAGTACTTC.

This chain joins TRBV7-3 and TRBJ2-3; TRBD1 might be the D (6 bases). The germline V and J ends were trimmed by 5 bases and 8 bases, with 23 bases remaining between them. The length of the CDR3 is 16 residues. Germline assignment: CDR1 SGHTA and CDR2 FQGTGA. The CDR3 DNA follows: TGTGCCAGCAGCGCCCACAGGGCCTCGGAAAGTGGTACGCAGTATTTT. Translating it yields CASSAHRASESGTQYF.

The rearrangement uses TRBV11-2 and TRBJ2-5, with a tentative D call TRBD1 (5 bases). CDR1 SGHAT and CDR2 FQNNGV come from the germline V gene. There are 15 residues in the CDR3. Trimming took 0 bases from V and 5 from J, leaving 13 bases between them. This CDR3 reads CASSLDQAGMETQYF. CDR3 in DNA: TGTGCCAGCAGCTTAGATCAGGCAGGGATGGAGACCCAGTACTTC.

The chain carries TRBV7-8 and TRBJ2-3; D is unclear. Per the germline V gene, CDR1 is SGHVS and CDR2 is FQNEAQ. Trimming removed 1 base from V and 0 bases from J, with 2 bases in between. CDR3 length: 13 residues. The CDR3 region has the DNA TGTGCCAGCAGCTTAGACAGCACAGATACGCAGTATTTT. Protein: CASSLDSTDTQYF.

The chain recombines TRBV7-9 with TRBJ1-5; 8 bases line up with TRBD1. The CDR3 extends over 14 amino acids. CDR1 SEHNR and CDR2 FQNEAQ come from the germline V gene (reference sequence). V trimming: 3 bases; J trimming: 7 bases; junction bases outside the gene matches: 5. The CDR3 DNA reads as TGTGCCAGCAGCTTTGGACAGGGTGGGCAGCCCCAGCATTTT. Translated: CASSFGQGGQPQHF.

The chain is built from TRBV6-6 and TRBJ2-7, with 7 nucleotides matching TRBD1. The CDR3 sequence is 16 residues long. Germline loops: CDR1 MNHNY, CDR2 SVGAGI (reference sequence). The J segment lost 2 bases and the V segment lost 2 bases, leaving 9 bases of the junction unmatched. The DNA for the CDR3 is TGTGCCAGCAGTTACGCCTCGGACAGGATACCCTACGAGCAGTACTTC. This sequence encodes CASSYASDRIPYEQYF.

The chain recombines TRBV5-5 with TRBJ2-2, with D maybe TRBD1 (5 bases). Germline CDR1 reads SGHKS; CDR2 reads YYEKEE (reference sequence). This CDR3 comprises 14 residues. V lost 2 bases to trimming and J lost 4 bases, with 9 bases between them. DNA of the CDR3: TGTGCCAGCAGCTTTGTACAGGCCACCGGGGAGCTGTTTTTT. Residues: CASSFVQATGELFF.

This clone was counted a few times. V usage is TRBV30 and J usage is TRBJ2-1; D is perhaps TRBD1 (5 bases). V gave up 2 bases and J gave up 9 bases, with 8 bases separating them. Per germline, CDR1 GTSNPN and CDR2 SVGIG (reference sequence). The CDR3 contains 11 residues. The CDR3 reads CAWSWGSEQFF. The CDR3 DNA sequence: TGTGCCTGGAGTTGGGGCAGTGAGCAGTTCTTC.

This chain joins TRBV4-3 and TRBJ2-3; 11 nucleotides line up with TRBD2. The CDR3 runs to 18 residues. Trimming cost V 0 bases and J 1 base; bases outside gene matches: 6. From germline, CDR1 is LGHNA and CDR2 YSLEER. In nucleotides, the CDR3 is TGCGCCAGCAGCCAAGATACTAGCGGGGGAGGAGGCACAGATACGCAGTATTTT. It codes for CASSQDTSGGGGTDTQYF.

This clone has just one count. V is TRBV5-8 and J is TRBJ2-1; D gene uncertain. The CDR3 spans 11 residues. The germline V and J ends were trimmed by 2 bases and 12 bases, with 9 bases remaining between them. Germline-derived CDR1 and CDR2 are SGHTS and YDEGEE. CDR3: CASSFGDSQFF. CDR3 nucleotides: TGTGCCAGCAGCTTTGGTGACTCGCAGTTCTTC. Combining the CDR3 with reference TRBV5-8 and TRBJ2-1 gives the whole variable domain EAGVTQSPTHLIKTRGQQATLRCSPISGHTSVYWYQQALGLGLQFLLWYDEGEERNRGNFPPRFSGRQFPNYSSELNVNALELEDSALYLCASSFGDSQFFGPGTRLTVL.

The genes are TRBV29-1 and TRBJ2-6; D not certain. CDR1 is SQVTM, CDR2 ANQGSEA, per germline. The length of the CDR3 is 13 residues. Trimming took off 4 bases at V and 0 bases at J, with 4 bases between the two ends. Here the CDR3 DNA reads TGCAGCGTTGTTGGCTCTGGGGCCAACGTCCTGACTTTC. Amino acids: CSVVGSGANVLTF.

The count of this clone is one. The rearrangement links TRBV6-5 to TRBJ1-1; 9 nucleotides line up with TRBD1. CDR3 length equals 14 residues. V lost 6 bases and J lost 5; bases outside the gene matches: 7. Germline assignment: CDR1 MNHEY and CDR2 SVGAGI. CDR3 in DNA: TGTGCCAGCAGGATACAGGGGGCAGGGACTGAAGCTTTCTTT. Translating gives CASRIQGAGTEAFF.

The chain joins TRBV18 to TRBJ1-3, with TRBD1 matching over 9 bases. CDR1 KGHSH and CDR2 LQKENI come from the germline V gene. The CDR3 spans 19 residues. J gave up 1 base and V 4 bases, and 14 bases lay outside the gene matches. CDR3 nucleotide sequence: TGTGCCAGCTCACTTCAAAGGACAGGGGTTAAAGGTTCTGGAAACACCATATATTTT. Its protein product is CASSLQRTGVKGSGNTIYF.

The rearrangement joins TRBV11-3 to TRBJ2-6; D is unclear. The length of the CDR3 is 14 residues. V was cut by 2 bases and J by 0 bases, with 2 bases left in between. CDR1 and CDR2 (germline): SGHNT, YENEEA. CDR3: CASSLTSGANVLTF. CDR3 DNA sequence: TGTGCCAGCAGCTTAACCTCTGGGGCCAACGTCCTGACTTTC. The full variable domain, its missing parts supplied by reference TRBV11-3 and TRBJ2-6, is EAGVVQSPRYKIIEKKQPVAFWCNPISGHNTLYWYLQNLGQGPELLIRYENEEAVDDSQLPKDRFSAERLKGVDSTLKIQPAELGDSAVYLCASSLTSGANVLTFGAGSRLTVL.

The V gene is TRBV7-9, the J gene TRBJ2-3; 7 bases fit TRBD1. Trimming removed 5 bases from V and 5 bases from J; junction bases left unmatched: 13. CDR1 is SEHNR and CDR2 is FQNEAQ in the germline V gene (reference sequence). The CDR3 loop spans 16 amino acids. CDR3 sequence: CASSGPQRGLEDTQYF. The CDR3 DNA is TGTGCCAGCAGCGGACCTCAGAGGGGGCTGGAAGATACGCAGTATTTT.

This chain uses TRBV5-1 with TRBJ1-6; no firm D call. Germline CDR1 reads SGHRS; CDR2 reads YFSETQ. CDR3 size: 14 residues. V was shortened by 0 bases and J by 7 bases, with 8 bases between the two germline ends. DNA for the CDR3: TGCGCCAGCAGCTTGGAGAGAGGGAATTCACCCCTCCACTTT. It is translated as CASSLERGNSPLHF.

The CDR3, as DNA: TGTGCCAGCAGCTGGGTAAATGAAAAACTGTTTTTT. This gives the protein CASSWVNEKLFF. The chain has TRBV7-9 and TRBJ1-4; D gene unclear. With 4 bases removed from V and 5 bases from J, the gap between germline ends came to 5 bases. The germline V gene encodes CDR1 SEHNR and CDR2 FQNEAQ (reference sequence). The CDR3 loop spans 12 amino acids.

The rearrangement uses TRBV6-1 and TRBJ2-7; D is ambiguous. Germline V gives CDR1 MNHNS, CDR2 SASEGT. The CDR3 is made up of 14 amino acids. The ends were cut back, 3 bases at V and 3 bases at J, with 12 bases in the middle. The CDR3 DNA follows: TGTGCCAGCAGTGATGGGCTGCTAAGCTACGAGCAGTACTTC. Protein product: CASSDGLLSYEQYF.

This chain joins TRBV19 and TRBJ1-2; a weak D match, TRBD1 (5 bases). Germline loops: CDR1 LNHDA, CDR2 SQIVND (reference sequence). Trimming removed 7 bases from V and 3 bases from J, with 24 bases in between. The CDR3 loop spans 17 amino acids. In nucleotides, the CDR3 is TGTGCCAGTACCCCAGGGCCGAACCCCTCGAGCGACTATGGCTACACCTTC. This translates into CASTPGPNPSSDYGYTF.

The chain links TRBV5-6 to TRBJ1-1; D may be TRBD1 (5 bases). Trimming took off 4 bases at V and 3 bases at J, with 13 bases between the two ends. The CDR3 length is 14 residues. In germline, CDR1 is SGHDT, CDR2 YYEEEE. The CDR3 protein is CASSLGLSYTEAFF. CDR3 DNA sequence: TGTGCCAGCAGCCTGGGACTTTCCTACACTGAAGCTTTCTTT.

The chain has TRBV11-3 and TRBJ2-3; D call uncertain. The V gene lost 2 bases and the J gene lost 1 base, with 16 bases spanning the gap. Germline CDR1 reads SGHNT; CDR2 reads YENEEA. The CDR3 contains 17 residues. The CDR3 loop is CASSLCTEQLCTDTQYF. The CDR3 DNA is TGTGCCAGCAGCTTATGCACAGAACAACTTTGCACAGATACGCAGTATTTT.